The 8 T cell receptor beta chains given below trace back to one sample, sequenced in a study of shared clonotypes between healthy human individuals. Here immunoSEQ multiplex PCR was the method, and the copy in TCRdb shows in-frame clones only, minus some. The sample lists some 2,100,000 clones, 95% occurring once. Sequencing was performed on naive CD4+ T cells sorted from blood. The subset here: CD45RA+ positively selected. These receptors were taken from a man younger than 35 in good health.

The chain is built from TRBV2 and TRBJ1-1; the D gene is possibly TRBD1 (6 bases). This CDR3 is 15 amino acids long. V was pared by 5 bases and J by 4 bases, with 17 bases between. The V gene's germline CDR1 is SNHLY and CDR2 FYNNEI. CDR3 region: CASSTSRGRSTEAFF. CDR3 coding DNA: TGTGCCAGCAGTACCAGCAGGGGAAGAAGCACTGAAGCTTTCTTT.

The chain recombines TRBV18 with TRBJ2-1; no firm D call. Per the germline V gene, CDR1 is KGHSH and CDR2 is LQKENI. There are 11 residues in the CDR3. The ends were cut back, 2 bases at V and 8 bases at J, with 4 bases in the middle. Written as DNA, the CDR3 is TGTGCCAGCTCACCAGCGTATGAGCAGTTCTTC. This sequence encodes CASSPAYEQFF.

On this clone: Within the sample, other DNA sequences also encode this same CDR3. V usage is TRBV2 and J usage is TRBJ1-1; D is possibly TRBD1 (6 bases). The CDR3 loop spans 14 amino acids. Trimming removed 2 bases from V and 0 bases from J, with 7 bases in between. Germline V gene sequence: CDR1 SNHLY, CDR2 FYNNEI. In DNA form, the CDR3 reads TGTGCCAGCAGTGAACAGGGGCTGAACACTGAAGCTTTCTTT. Protein: CASSEQGLNTEAFF.

The chain is built from TRBV19 and TRBJ1-5; the match to TRBD1 covers 11 bases. This CDR3 has 15 amino acids. CDR1 and CDR2 from the germline V gene are LNHDA and SQIVND (reference sequence). Trimming took 3 bases from V and 6 from J; bases not matched to a gene: 4. CDR3 sequence reads: CASSITGTGGQPQHF. CDR3 DNA sequence: TGTGCCAGTAGTATTACCGGGACAGGGGGTCAGCCCCAGCATTTT.

This clone was seen a single time. This rearrangement joins TRBV28 to TRBJ1-1, with no clear D. CDR3 length: 11 amino acids. V dropped 7 bases and J dropped 4 bases, with 7 bases sitting between them. Germline V CDR1 and CDR2: MDHEN, SYDVKM. The CDR3 DNA sequence: TGTGCCAGCATAGTGGCCACTGAAGCTTTCTTT. This gives the protein CASIVATEAFF.

With regard to this clone: Because the CDR3's place on the DNA is in doubt, the DNA is left out and the CDR3 is given as listed by TCRdb. The genes are TRBV30 and TRBJ2-7; no DNA check was done on the table's D call, TRBD2. The CDR3 totals 11 residues, both ends included. Germline V CDR1 and CDR2: GTSNPN, SVGIG (reference sequence). CDR3 residues: CAWGRGTSGYF.

Note on this clone: At the DNA level, this CDR3 is encoded by other sequences in the same sample as well. This rearrangement joins TRBV7-6 to TRBJ1-1, with a possible D match to TRBD1 (6 bases). Germline CDR1 is SGHVS and CDR2 is FNYEAQ. Trimming left V 1 base short and J 1 base short, with 7 bases between. The CDR3 runs to 14 residues. This chain's CDR3 is CASSLVGGNTEAFF. The CDR3 DNA sequence: TGTGCCAGCAGCTTAGTAGGGGGGAACACTGAAGCTTTCTTT.

V is TRBV2 and J is TRBJ1-4; D possibly corresponds to TRBD1 (5 bases). V was pared by 1 base and J by 4 bases, with 7 bases between. The germline V gene encodes CDR1 SNHLY and CDR2 FYNNEI. This CDR3 is 14 amino acids long. The chain's CDR3 is CASSEGRGNEKLFF. DNA for the CDR3: TGTGCCAGCAGTGAAGGAAGGGGTAATGAAAAACTGTTTTTT.